This T cell receptor (beta chain) was obtained from a study of OX40 agonist ivuxolimab in advanced cancers. Study-wide context: Ivuxolimab was a fully human IgG2 agonistic monoclonal antibody targeting the costimulatory receptor OX40 (CD134). Intravenous ivuxolimab was administered to patients every 2 weeks at six dose levels: 0.01, 0.1, 0.3, 1.5, 3 and 10 mg/kg. Of the 50 to 55 dose-escalation patients, hepatocellular carcinoma was present in about 20, melanoma in approximately 15, renal cell carcinoma in 9 and head and neck cancer in 9. The dose-escalation cohort was 82.7% male with a mean age of about 60 years, ranging from roughly 20 to 80. Patients were allowed to have had prior anti-PD-1, anti-PD-L1 or anti-CTLA-4 therapy, and roughly two fifths of the dose-escalation patients had been treated with checkpoint inhibitors. Three dose-escalation patients achieved partial responses, one with hepatocellular carcinoma and two with cutaneous melanoma. Peripheral TCRbeta sequencing was intended to test whether TCR sequence diversity was altered and clonal T-cell expansion was caused by ivuxolimab. The monotherapy dose-escalation portion (N ≈ 50 patients) of the phase I ivuxolimab trial is reported in the paper.

Study-wide conclusions, independent of this receptor: After ivuxolimab, more expanded clones were found on average in CD8+ T cells than in CD4+ T cells. Low levels of normalized T-cell clonal expansion were also seen in some patients who did not respond. In partial responders in the 0.1-3.0 mg/kg groups, normalized peripheral clonal expansion was found to be among the lowest, especially among CD8+ T cells. Clonal expansion of both CD4+ and CD8+ blood T cells was observed from baseline to week 6 at doses 0.1 to 3.0 mg/kg. The antigen specificity of the peripheral T cells that underwent clonal expansion was not determined.

The trial excluded patients who had a history of autoimmune disease or who were on systemic immunosuppression. Peripheral blood for TCR sequencing was drawn from every dose cohort at baseline, at cycle 4 day 1 and at cycle 7 day 1. Samples were obtained from an open-label, multicenter, first-in-human phase I dose-escalation trial of ivuxolimab. Adults with locally advanced or metastatic melanoma, renal cell carcinoma, hepatocellular carcinoma or head and neck squamous cell carcinoma were enrolled in the trial. CD4+ and CD8+ T cells were sorted separately from peripheral blood before TCR sequencing. About this clone itself: The specificity of this receptor is unknown. The record has no base qualities; no much larger clone is one base away.

To sequence the TCRbeta CDR3 region, genomic DNA was isolated from the sorted cells. TCRbeta CDR3 regions were sequenced using the immunoSEQ Assay. TCRdb obtained this table from immuneACCESS and retained in-frame rearrangements with V and J assigned. These tables miss some clones; where compared with another copy, unresolved V genes account for less than half of the shortfall, and the remainder is unexplained. This sample is represented by 30,000 to 45,000 clones; roughly nine tenths of them were singletons. Clones ranked in the top ten supply roughly 2.3% of the sample. The sample was CD4+ or CD8+ T cells sorted from blood, taken in a trial of the OX40 agonist ivuxolimab. The receptor was isolated from an adult with an advanced solid tumor such as melanoma, head and neck, liver or kidney cancer.

The DNA sequence is TGTGCCACCAGCGTCACCTCGACATATGGCTACACCTTC. Translation gives CATSVTSTYGYTF. This chain is built from TRBV15 and TRBJ1-2, with the D segment identity uncertain. Taken from cysteine to phenylalanine, the CDR3 has 13 residues. Of all the DNA, just the CDR3 is kept, 39 bases in frame from base 1. At the junction V is shortened by 5 bases and J by 5 bases, with 12 bases in between. CDR1 is given as LNHNV and CDR2 as YYDKDF, both from the germline V gene (reference sequence).